This T cell receptor (beta chain) derives from a study of blood T cells in healthy people across ages. Through a sample-barcoded 5' primer and a J-beta primer mix, a second PCR was run for roughly 7 to 12 cycles. TCRdb re-analysed the 5' RACE reads in MiXCR, keeping a single row per CDR3 protein. The repertoire holds hundreds of thousands of distinct CDR3 sequences, about 25% seen once, with 8.7% in the top ten. This clonotype has only a few counts. These data also formed part of another study, on T cells of mothers and their children.

Sample: blood. The TCR comes from a boy between 5 and 17 years old in good health.

Here the CDR3 DNA reads TGTGCCAGCAGTTTAGTCCCCCTGACAGGGAGGCAAGAGACCCAGTACTTC. Translation: CASSLVPLTGRQETQYF. This chain uses TRBV12-3 or TRBV12-4 with TRBJ2-5; TRBD1 is a possible D gene (7 bases). The V end lost 1 base, the J end lost 2 bases, and 17 bases lay between the germline ends. The CDR3 is 17 amino acids.